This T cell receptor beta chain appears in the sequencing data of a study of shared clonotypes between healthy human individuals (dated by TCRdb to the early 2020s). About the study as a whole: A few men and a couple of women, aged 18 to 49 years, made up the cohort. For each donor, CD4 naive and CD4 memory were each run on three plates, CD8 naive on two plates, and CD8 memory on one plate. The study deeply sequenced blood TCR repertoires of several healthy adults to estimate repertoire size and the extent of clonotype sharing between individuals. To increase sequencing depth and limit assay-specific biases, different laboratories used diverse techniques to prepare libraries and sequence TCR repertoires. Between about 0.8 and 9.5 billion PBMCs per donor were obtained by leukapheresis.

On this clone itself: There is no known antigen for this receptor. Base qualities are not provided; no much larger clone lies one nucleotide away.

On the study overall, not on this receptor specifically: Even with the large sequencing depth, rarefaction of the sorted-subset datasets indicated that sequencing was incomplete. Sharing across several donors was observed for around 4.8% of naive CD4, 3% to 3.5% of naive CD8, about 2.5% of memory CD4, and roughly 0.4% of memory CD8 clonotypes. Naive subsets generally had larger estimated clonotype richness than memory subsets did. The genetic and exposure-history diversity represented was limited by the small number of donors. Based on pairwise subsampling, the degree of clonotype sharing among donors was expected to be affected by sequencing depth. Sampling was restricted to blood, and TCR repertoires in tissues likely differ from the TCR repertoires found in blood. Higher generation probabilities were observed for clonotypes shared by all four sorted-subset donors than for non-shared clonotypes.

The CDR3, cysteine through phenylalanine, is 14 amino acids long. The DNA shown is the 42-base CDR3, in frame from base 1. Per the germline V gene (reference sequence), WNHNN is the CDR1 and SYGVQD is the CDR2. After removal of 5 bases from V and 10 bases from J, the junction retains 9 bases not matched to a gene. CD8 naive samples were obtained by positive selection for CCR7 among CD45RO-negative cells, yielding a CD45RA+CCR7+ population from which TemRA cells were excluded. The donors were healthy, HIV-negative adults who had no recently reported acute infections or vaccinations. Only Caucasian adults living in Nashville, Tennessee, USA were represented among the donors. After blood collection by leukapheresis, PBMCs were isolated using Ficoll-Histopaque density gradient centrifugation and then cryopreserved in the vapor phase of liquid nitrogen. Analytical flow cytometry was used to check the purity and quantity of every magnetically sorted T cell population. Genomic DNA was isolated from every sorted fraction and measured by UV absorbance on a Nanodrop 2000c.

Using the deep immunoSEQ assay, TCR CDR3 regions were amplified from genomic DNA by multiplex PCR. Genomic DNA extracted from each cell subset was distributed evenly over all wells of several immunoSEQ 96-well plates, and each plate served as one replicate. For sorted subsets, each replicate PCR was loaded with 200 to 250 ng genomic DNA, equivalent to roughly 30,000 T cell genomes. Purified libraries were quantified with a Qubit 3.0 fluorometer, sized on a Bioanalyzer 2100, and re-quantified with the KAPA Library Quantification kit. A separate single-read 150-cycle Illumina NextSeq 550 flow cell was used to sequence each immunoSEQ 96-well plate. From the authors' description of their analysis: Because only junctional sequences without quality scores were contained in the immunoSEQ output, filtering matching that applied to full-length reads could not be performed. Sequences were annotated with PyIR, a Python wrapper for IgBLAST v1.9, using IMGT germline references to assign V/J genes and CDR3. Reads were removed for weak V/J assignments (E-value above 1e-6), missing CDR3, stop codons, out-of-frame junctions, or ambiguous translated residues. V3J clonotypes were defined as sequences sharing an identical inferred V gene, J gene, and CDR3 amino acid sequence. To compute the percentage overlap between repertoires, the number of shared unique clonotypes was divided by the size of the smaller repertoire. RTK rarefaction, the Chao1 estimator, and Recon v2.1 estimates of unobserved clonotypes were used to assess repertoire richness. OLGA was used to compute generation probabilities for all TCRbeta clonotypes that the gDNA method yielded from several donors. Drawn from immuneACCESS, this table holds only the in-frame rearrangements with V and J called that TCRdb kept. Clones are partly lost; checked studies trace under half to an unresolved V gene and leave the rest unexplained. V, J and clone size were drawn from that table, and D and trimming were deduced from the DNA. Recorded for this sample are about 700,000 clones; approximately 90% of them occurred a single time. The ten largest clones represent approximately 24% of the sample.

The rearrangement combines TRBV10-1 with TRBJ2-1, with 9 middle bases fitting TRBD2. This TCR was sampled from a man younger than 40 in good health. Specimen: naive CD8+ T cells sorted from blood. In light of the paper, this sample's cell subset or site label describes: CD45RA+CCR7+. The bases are TGCGCCAGCAGTCGCGGCGGGAGGGCCGGAGAGCAGTTCTTC. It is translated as CASSRGGRAGEQFF.